These T cell receptor beta chains were read from a single sample in a study of blood T cell repertoires in COVID-19. The data were produced by immunoSEQ multiplex PCR, yet TCRdb's version contains in-frame clones alone and is incomplete. The sample holds roughly 160,000 clones; roughly 80% are singletons and the top ten take around 5.1%. Source material: PBMCs or T cells enriched from blood (not recorded which). The receptors derive from a middle-aged woman with acute COVID-19. The CDR3 runs from the conserved cysteine through the conserved F or W. D genes are given only for firm matches. The size field is filled for only some rows; it gives once, few, many or a size class.

J,V,size,D,CDR3,DNA
TRBJ2-1,TRBV5-4,.,.,CASSLVAGIVGNEQFF,TGTGCCAGCAGCTTGGTTGCGGGAATCGTGGGCAATGAGCAGTTCTTC
TRBJ2-1,TRBV6-1,.,.,CASSELKDSHNEQFF,TGTGCCAGCAGTGAACTTAAGGACTCCCACAATGAGCAGTTCTTC
TRBJ1-2,TRBV2,.,TRBD1,CASRDDRDGYTF,TGTGCCAGCAGGGACGACAGGGACGGCTACACCTTC
TRBJ1-6,TRBV10-3,.,TRBD1,CAISRILGTGYSPLHF,TGTGCCATCTCCAGAATCCTCGGGACAGGGTATTCACCCCTCCACTTT
TRBJ2-5,TRBV12-5,.,TRBD2,CASGPGTSGEKETQYF,TGTGCTAGTGGTCCCGGGACTAGCGGGGAGAAAGAGACCCAGTACTTC
TRBJ2-1,TRBV5-4,few,TRBD2,CASSLVAGGRHNEQFF,TGTGCCAGCAGCTTGGTAGCGGGAGGGAGGCACAATGAGCAGTTCTTC
TRBJ2-7,TRBV18,.,TRBD1,CASSPPVGTGSYEQYF,TGTGCCAGCTCACCACCGGTCGGGACAGGATCCTACGAGCAGTACTTC
TRBJ1-5,TRBV19,.,TRBD1,CASSVGSGQGANDQPQHF,TGTGCCAGTAGTGTTGGGTCGGGACAGGGGGCGAATGATCAGCCCCAGCATTTT
TRBJ2-7,TRBV4-2,.,TRBD2,CASSQEASGSYEQYF,TGTGCCAGCAGCCAAGAGGCTAGCGGGAGTTACGAGCAGTACTTC
TRBJ1-1,TRBV4-1,.,.,CASSQEQENTEAFF,TGCGCCAGCAGCCAAGAACAGGAGAACACTGAAGCTTTCTTT
TRBJ2-2,TRBV5-8,.,TRBD1,CASRQPGQGAGELFF,TGTGCCAGCAGGCAACCGGGACAGGGGGCCGGGGAGCTGTTTTTT
TRBJ2-6,TRBV7-9,few,.,CASSLGDTLYSGANVLTF,TGTGCCAGCAGCTTAGGGGACACCCTCTACTCTGGGGCCAACGTCCTGACTTTC
TRBJ2-2,TRBV6-4,.,.,CASSVPRAARPNTGELFF,TGTGCCAGCAGTGTCCCGAGGGCGGCGCGACCGAACACCGGGGAGCTGTTTTTT
TRBJ2-5,TRBV19,.,TRBD2,CASRRTSGSGSETQYF,TGTGCCAGTAGGAGGACTAGCGGGAGCGGGTCAGAGACCCAGTACTTC
TRBJ2-3,TRBV3-1/TRBV3-2,.,TRBD2,CASSRGLAGTSADTQYF,TGTGCCAGCAGCCGGGGACTAGCGGGGACGAGCGCAGATACGCAGTATTTT
TRBJ2-1,TRBV11-2,once,.,CASSSTSDEQFF,TGTGCCAGCAGCTCCACTTCTGATGAGCAGTTCTTC
TRBJ1-5,TRBV19,.,TRBD1,CASRDRGSNQPQHF,TGTGCCAGTAGGGACAGGGGGAGCAATCAGCCCCAGCATTTT
TRBJ2-7,TRBV5-5,.,TRBD2,CASSASPPYPREGDYEQYF,TGTGCCAGCAGCGCCTCCCCCCCGTATCCGCGGGAGGGGGACTACGAGCAGTACTTC
TRBJ1-2,TRBV6-1,.,.,CASSEASLGGGYTF,TGTGCCAGCAGTGAAGCGAGCCTGGGGGGTGGCTACACCTTC
TRBJ2-4,TRBV2,.,.,CASSEARQLGNIQYF,TGTGCCAGCAGTGAAGCGCGACAGCTCGGCAACATTCAGTACTTC
TRBJ1-3,TRBV11-2,.,.,CASSQTWTTGNTIYF,TGTGCCAGCAGCCAAACATGGACAACCGGAAACACCATATATTTT
TRBJ2-7,TRBV9,.,TRBD2,CASSVAAGYGRDEPYEQYF,TGTGCCAGCAGCGTCGCGGCGGGCTACGGGAGGGACGAACCCTACGAGCAGTACTTC
TRBJ1-2,TRBV6-7,few,TRBD1,CASSPGYQNRDRGPLGYGYTF,TGTGCCAGCAGCCCAGGGTACCAAAACCGGGACAGGGGTCCGTTGGGCTATGGCTACACCTTC
TRBJ2-2,TRBV4-1,few,.,CASSPGSLGNTGELFF,TGCGCCAGCAGCCCCGGGAGCTTGGGGAACACCGGGGAGCTGTTTTTT